Following are 24 T cell receptor beta chains from one sample sequenced in a study of regulatory T cells in long-lasting Graves disease. Building the TCR beta libraries relied on iRepertoire HTBI primers, and CDR3 regions underwent Arm-PCR. Using its own MiXCR run on the multiplex PCR reads, TCRdb lists one record per CDR3 protein. Counted here are about 420,000 distinct CDR3 sequences, 20% to 25% occurring once; the ten biggest clones make up roughly 26%. Time point given: persistent/refractory GD, antithyroid drugs over 5 years with positive TRAb. Following extraction of RNA from PBMCs, that RNA was used to make the TCR library. Sequences were derived from peripheral blood mononuclear cells (PBMCs), sampled when the disease was refractory, from a patient treated with antithyroid drugs. The source is a female donor with Graves disease.

This clonotype has ten or more counts. The chain links TRBV15 to TRBJ1-1, with D unresolved. CDR1 is LNHNV and CDR2 is YYDKDF in the germline V gene (reference sequence). The V end was cut by 7 bases, the J end by 6 bases, with 21 bases between. The CDR3 length is 15 residues. In nucleotides, the CDR3 is TGTGCCACCACCTCAGGATCCCTCTATGGGGCTGAAGCTTTCTTT. Its protein is CATTSGSLYGAEAFF.

In its sample, this clonotype was seen many times. This CDR3 is CASSYSRTSGSWWETQYF. The CDR3, as DNA: TGTGCCAGCAGTTACTCGAGGACTAGCGGGAGTTGGTGGGAGACCCAGTACTTC. The V call is TRBV6-5, the J call TRBJ2-5; 13 bases fit TRBD2. Losses at the gene ends were 0 bases for V and 5 bases for J; bases not matched to a gene: 9. CDR3 length: 18 residues. CDR1 and CDR2 from the germline V gene are MNHEY and SVGAGI.

This clonotype was counted between two and nine times. Mismatch with germline at one junction end may stem from a read error. The V gene is TRBV28, the J gene TRBJ1-4; D gene unclear. Germline V CDR1 and CDR2: MDHEN, SYDVKM. The CDR3 covers 15 residues. The CDR3 reads CASSLEGSASEKPFF. In DNA form, the CDR3 reads TGTGCCAGCAGTTTGGAGGGCTCCGCGAGTGAAAAACCGTTTTTT.

This clonotype was seen only a few times. This chain joins TRBV19 and TRBJ2-2, with 9 bases lining up with TRBD2. With 2 bases clipped from V and 7 bases from J, the junction kept 11 bases outside the gene matches. The CDR3 sequence is 17 residues long. Germline-derived CDR1 and CDR2 are LNHDA and SQIVND (reference sequence). The CDR3 here is CASSIMTAGGPDGELFF. DNA of the CDR3: TGTGCCAGTAGTATAATGACGGCGGGAGGGCCGGACGGGGAGCTGTTTTTT.

This clonotype was recorded many times. The chain couples TRBV12-3 or TRBV12-4 to TRBJ1-5; D unresolved. This CDR3 has 13 amino acids. Trimming stripped 7 bases from V and 0 bases from J, with 7 bases between. DNA for the CDR3: TGTGCCAGCACGCCCCATAGCAATCAGCCCCAGCATTTT. Translating it yields CASTPHSNQPQHF.

Ten or more counts support this clonotype. This chain connects TRBV5-1 to TRBJ1-6, with TRBD1 as a possible D gene (6 bases). This CDR3 has 15 residues. From germline, CDR1 is SGHRS and CDR2 YFSETQ. The germline V and J ends were trimmed by 4 bases and 10 bases, with 18 bases remaining between them. CDR3 nucleotides: TGCGCCAGCAGCAAGGATGGACAGTACCGGTCACCCCTCCACTTT. Its protein product is CASSKDGQYRSPLHF.

There are many counts of this clonotype. This chain joins TRBV28 and TRBJ1-2; the D is unclear. Trimming removed 1 base at V and 7 bases at J, with 10 bases between. CDR3 length: 13 amino acids. Germline V CDR1 and CDR2: MDHEN, SYDVKM. CDR3 DNA sequence: TGTGCCAGCAGTTTATCCGGAGGCATTGGCTACACCTTC. Amino acid sequence: CASSLSGGIGYTF.

The chain has TRBV7-2 and TRBJ2-7; no clear D gene. The CDR3 runs 14 residues. Germline V lookup: CDR1 SGHTA, CDR2 FQGNSA. Trimming removed 0 bases from V and 2 bases from J, with 8 bases in between. The CDR3 nucleotides are TGTGCCAGCAGCTTAGCCTCGCCCGCCTACGAGCAGTACTTC. Its protein is CASSLASPAYEQYF.

This clonotype occurred a few times. This chain connects TRBV6-2 or TRBV6-3 to TRBJ2-7, with no clear D. This CDR3 has 15 amino acids. The V gene's germline CDR1 is MNHEY and CDR2 SVGEGT. Trimming pared 2 bases from V and 5 bases from J, leaving 16 bases between. The CDR3 bases are TGTGCCAGCAGTTACGGCCCCCCGGGTTCGAACGAGCAGTACTTC. Translation: CASSYGPPGSNEQYF.

This clonotype came up a few times. V gene TRBV11-1 combines with J gene TRBJ1-1; no definite D call. V was pared by 2 bases and J by 2 bases, with 15 bases between. Germline loops: CDR1 SGHAT, CDR2 FQDESV (reference sequence). The CDR3 consists of 16 residues. DNA of the CDR3: TGTGCCAGCAGCTTAAACACTCCCGCCCTTAACACTGAAGCTTTCTTT. Encoded protein: CASSLNTPALNTEAFF.

This clonotype was observed a few times. V usage is TRBV20-1 and J usage is TRBJ2-7, with 10 bases identical to TRBD1. CDR1 and CDR2 (germline): DFQATT, SNEGSKA (reference sequence). This CDR3 is 14 amino acids long. Unmatched junction bases numbered 8, after V lost 3 bases and J lost 6 bases. The CDR3 reads CSASRDRGLREQYF. The DNA for the CDR3 is TGCAGTGCTAGTCGGGACAGGGGACTTCGCGAGCAGTACTTC.

This clonotype has only a few counts. This rearrangement joins TRBV3-1 to TRBJ1-2, with 7 bases that match TRBD1. Looked up from germline, CDR1 is LGHDT and CDR2 is YNNKEL (reference sequence). V was pared by 3 bases and J by 7 bases, with 8 bases of the junction left unmatched. There are 14 residues in the CDR3. The DNA of the CDR3 is TGTGCCAGCAGCCAGCGACAGGGATTAAGTGGCTACACCTTC. Its translation is CASSQRQGLSGYTF.

This chain uses TRBV7-3 with TRBJ2-7; 7 bases are a match to TRBD2. The J segment lost 6 bases and the V segment lost 5 bases, leaving 19 bases of the junction unmatched. This CDR3 is built from 17 residues. Germline lookup yields CDR1 SGHTA and CDR2 FQGTGA. CDR3 nucleotide sequence: TGTGCCAGCAGCCTTGGTGGGGCGGGAGTAGGTATGAGCGAGCAGTACTTC. Translating gives CASSLGGAGVGMSEQYF.

This clonotype appeared a few times. The chain carries TRBV15 and TRBJ1-2; D not certain. Trimming removed 1 base from V and 2 bases from J, with 5 bases in between. CDR3 length: 13 amino acids. Germline loops: CDR1 LNHNV, CDR2 YYDKDF (reference sequence). The DNA for the CDR3 is TGTGCCACCAGCAGAGTAGCCAACTATGGCTACACCTTC. As protein: CATSRVANYGYTF.

This clonotype was detected ten times or more. The rearrangement links TRBV7-9 to TRBJ2-2; no clear D gene. This CDR3 has 14 amino acids. Deletions cut 8 bases from V and 4 bases from J, with 14 bases between. Germline V gives CDR1 SEHNR, CDR2 FQNEAQ (reference sequence). The chain's CDR3 is CASLRGMGTGELFF. The CDR3 DNA follows: TGTGCCAGCTTACGTGGGATGGGCACCGGGGAGCTGTTTTTT.

The chain uses TRBV11-2 and TRBJ1-1, with no clear D. Germline V gene data show CDR1 as SGHAT and CDR2 as FQNNGV. This CDR3 is built from 16 residues. The V end was cut by 2 bases, the J end by 0 bases, with 13 bases between. CDR3 region: CASSLLFPGLNTEAFF. Here the CDR3 DNA reads TGTGCCAGCAGCTTATTATTTCCGGGTTTGAACACTGAAGCTTTCTTT.

In its sample, this clonotype was seen many times. The V gene is TRBV20-1, the J gene TRBJ2-7; 11 nucleotides match TRBD2. J was trimmed by 4 bases and V by 7 bases; bases with no gene match: 12. The germline V gene encodes CDR1 DFQATT and CDR2 SNEGSKA (reference sequence). The CDR3 consists of 15 residues. The CDR3 protein is CSGGSTSGRGYEQYF. In DNA, the CDR3 is TGCAGTGGCGGTTCAACTAGCGGGAGAGGATACGAGCAGTACTTC.

This clonotype was detected many times. The J gene is TRBJ2-1, the V gene TRBV11-2; D is unclear. Germline assignment: CDR1 SGHAT and CDR2 FQNNGV. The CDR3 consists of 13 residues. V was clipped by 1 base and J by 9 bases, with 10 bases between them. The DNA for the CDR3 is TGTGCCAGCAGCTTAGCGAGCGCTCCTGAGCAGTTCTTC. This translates into CASSLASAPEQFF.

In this sample, this clonotype turned up a few times. The CDR3 coding sequence is TGTGCCAGCAGCTTAGAGGGCCTCTACAATGAGCAGTTCTTC. Translation: CASSLEGLYNEQFF. The rearrangement links TRBV7-8 to TRBJ2-1; D ambiguous. The V end was cut by 1 base, the J end by 3 bases, with 7 bases between. CDR3 length: 14 residues. In germline, CDR1 is SGHVS, CDR2 FQNEAQ.

The chain has TRBV6-2 or TRBV6-3 and TRBJ2-3; 14 bases fit TRBD2. The CDR3 contains 17 residues. Germline V gene lookup returns CDR1 MNHEY and CDR2 SVGEGT. With V trimmed by 6 bases and J by 6 bases, 11 bases remained unmatched. CDR3 in amino acids: CASSLNSGTSGSDTQYF. For the CDR3, the DNA is TGTGCCAGCAGCCTAAACTCCGGGACTAGCGGGAGTGATACGCAGTATTTT.

This clonotype was seen at least ten times. The chain recombines TRBV12-3 or TRBV12-4 with TRBJ1-1; D is ambiguous. The CDR3 contains 13 residues. V was shortened by 2 bases and J by 4 bases, with 8 bases between the two germline ends. The CDR3 sequence: CASSLLVSTEAFF. Here the CDR3 DNA reads TGTGCCAGCAGTTTACTGGTAAGCACTGAAGCTTTCTTT.

Here the CDR3 reads CAISEVPGLNSYEQYF. Here the CDR3 DNA reads TGTGCCATCAGTGAGGTACCCGGTCTTAACTCCTACGAGCAGTACTTC. The chain carries TRBV10-3 and TRBJ2-7; D is undetermined. CDR3 length: 16 amino acids. From germline, CDR1 is ENHRY and CDR2 SYGVKD. V was shortened by 2 bases and J by 0 bases, with 14 bases between the two germline ends.

This clonotype has a count of ten or more. The rearrangement links TRBV29-1 to TRBJ1-2; D possibly corresponds to TRBD1 (5 bases). In germline, CDR1 is SQVTM, CDR2 ANQGSEA. The V end was cut by 3 bases, the J end by 4 bases, with 12 bases between. The CDR3 consists of 13 residues. CDR3 sequence: CSVDPTALYGYTF. In nucleotides, the CDR3 is TGCAGCGTTGATCCGACAGCCCTCTATGGCTACACCTTC.

A remark on this clonotype: At one boundary the junction diverges from the germline segment, which might be a read error. CDR3 in DNA: TGTGCCAGCAGTCGACTAGCGGGAGGAACCTCCTCCGAGCAGTACTTC. Its protein is CASSRLAGGTSSEQYF. J is TRBJ2-7 and V is TRBV7-2, with 13 bases lining up with TRBD2. Per the germline V gene, CDR1 is SGHTA and CDR2 is FQGNSA. The CDR3 extends over 16 amino acids. Complete variable domain (other parts from reference TRBV7-2 and TRBJ2-7): GAGVSQSPSNKVTEKGKDVELRCDPISGHTALYWYRQSLGQGLEFLIYFQGNSAPDKSGLPSDRFSAERTGGSVSTLTIQRTQQEDSAVYLCASSRLAGGTSSEQYFGPGTRLTVT.